This entry describes one T cell receptor beta chain. This entry comes from a study of blood T cell repertoires in COVID-19. The germline gives CDR1 SGHTA, CDR2 FQGNSA. This CDR3 spans 14 amino acids. Trimming cost V 4 bases and J 4 bases, with 13 bases left between them. Per the original data handling: Estimation of nucleated cell counts was performed using reference gene primer amplification. TCRdb keeps only in-frame clones here, not all; method: immunoSEQ multiplex PCR. For V, J and clone size, that table is used; D and trimming come from the DNA. The sample has 55,000 to 80,000 clones, over 70% seen once.

The gene calls are TRBV7-2 and TRBJ2-5, with D possibly matching TRBD1 (6 bases). The receptor was isolated from a human donor in a cohort sampled during active COVID-19. The sequencing sample was made of peripheral blood. CDR3 residues: CASSSQGMVETQYF. The CDR3, as DNA: TGTGCCAGCAGCTCCCAGGGGATGGTAGAGACCCAGTACTTC.